This T cell receptor beta chain was sequenced for a study of control samples from healthy donors and cancer patients. The CDR3 contains 16 residues. Trimming at V came to 2 bases and at J to 6 bases, leaving 10 bases not matched to a gene. Germline CDR1 and CDR2: LGHDT and YNNKEL (reference sequence). Here immunoSEQ multiplex PCR was the method, and the copy in TCRdb shows in-frame clones only, minus some. The repertoire includes about 140,000 clones, roughly 94% of them detected once, and about an eighth sits in the top ten. The chain recombines TRBV3-1 (or the pseudogene TRBV3-2) with TRBJ2-5; the match to TRBD2 covers 9 bases. This TCR was recovered from a man aged 35-49 years in good health. The sample was blood. DNA of the CDR3: TGTGCCAGCAGCCAAAGGCCGGGACTAGCCGGAAAGACCCAGTACTTC. Protein product: CASSQRPGLAGKTQYF.